This T cell receptor beta chain was identified during a study of blood T cells in healthy people across ages. General observations from the study: Naive T cell percentage and TCR beta diversity correlated strongly. A roughly linear age-dependent decrease characterized TCR beta diversity per million T cells.

Next came a second PCR, run for roughly 6 to 11 cycles, which used a sample-barcoded 5' primer along with a J-beta primer mix. Each single sample gave us at least 2.5 million CDR3-containing paired-end reads. TCRdb independently ran MiXCR on the 5' RACE reads; one entry per CDR3 protein. The profile shows over a million distinct CDR3 sequences, 35% to 45% of them singletons. This clonotype has just a few counts. As yet, its antigen is unknown. This CDR3 is 13 amino acids long. Germline CDR1 reads DFQATT; CDR2 reads SNEGSKA (reference sequence). The V gene lost 3 bases and the J gene lost 3 bases, with 10 bases spanning the gap.

What was sequenced was blood. The chain employs TRBV20-1 and TRBJ2-3; no reliable D call. The receptor's source is a woman aged 18-29 years in good health. As DNA, the CDR3 is TGCAGTGCTAGTCTCGTTGGAACAGATACGCAGTATTTT. Protein sequence: CSASLVGTDTQYF.